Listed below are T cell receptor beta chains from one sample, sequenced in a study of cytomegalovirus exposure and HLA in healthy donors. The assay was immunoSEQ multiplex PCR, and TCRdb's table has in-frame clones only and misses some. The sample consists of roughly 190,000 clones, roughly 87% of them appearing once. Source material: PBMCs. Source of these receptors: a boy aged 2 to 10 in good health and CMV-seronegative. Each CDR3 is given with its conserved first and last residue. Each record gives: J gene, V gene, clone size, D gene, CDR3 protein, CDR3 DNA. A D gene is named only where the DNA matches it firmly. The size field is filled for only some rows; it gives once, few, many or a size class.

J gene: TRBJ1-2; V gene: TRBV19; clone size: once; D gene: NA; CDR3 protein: CASRFRGKDYGYTF; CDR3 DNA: TGTGCCAGCCGGTTTAGAGGGAAGGACTATGGCTACACCTTC
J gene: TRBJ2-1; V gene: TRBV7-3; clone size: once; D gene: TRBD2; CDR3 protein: CASSLGASGGTEQFF; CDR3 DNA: TGTGCCAGCAGCCTGGGGGCTAGCGGGGGGACGGAGCAGTTCTTC
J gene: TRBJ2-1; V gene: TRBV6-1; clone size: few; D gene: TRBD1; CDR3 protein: CASSGQGVSYNEQFF; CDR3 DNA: TGTGCCAGCAGTGGTCAGGGGGTCTCCTACAATGAGCAGTTCTTC
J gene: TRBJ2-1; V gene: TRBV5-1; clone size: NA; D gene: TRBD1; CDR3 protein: CASSSTGGYNEQFF; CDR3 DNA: TGCGCCAGCAGCTCCACAGGGGGTTACAATGAGCAGTTCTTC
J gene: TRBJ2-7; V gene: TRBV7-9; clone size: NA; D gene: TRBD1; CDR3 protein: CASSLQQGSYEQYF; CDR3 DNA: TGTGCCAGCAGCTTACAACAGGGGTCGTACGAGCAGTACTTC
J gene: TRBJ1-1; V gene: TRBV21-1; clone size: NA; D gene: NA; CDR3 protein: CASSNSCGGNTEAFF; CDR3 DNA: TGTGCCAGCAGCAACTCGTGCGGGGGGAACACTGAAGCTTTCTTT
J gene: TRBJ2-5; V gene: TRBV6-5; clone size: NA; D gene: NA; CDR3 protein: CASSYPKGAQYF; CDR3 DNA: TGTGCCAGCAGTTACCCCAAAGGGGCCCAGTACTTC
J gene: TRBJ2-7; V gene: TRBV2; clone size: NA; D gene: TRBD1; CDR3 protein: CASTRDRSSYEQYF; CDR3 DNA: TGTGCCAGCACCAGGGACAGAAGCTCCTACGAGCAGTACTTC
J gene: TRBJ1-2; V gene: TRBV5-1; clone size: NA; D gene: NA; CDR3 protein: CASSLRTWTNYGYTF; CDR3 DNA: TGCGCCAGCAGCCTGAGGACATGGACGAACTATGGCTATACCTTC
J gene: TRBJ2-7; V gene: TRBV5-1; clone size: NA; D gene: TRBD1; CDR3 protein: CASSLSPGQDYEQYF; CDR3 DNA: TGCGCCAGCAGCTTGTCACCGGGACAGGACTACGAGCAGTACTTC
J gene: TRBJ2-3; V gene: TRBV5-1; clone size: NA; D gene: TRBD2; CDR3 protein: CASSLWGTSGLDGDTQYF; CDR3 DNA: TGCGCCAGCAGCTTGTGGGGGACTAGCGGCCTCGATGGAGATACGCAGTATTTT
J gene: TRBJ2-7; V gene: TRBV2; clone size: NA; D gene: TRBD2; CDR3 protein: CASSHGAGYEQYF; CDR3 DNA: TGTGCCAGCAGTCACGGAGCGGGATACGAGCAGTACTTC
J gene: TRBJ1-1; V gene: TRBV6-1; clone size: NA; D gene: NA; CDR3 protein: CASVGGTTEAFF; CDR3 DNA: TGTGCCAGCGTAGGGGGAACAACTGAAGCTTTCTTT
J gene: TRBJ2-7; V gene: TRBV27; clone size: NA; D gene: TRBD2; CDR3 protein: CASTSSGGAGEQYF; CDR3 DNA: TGTGCCAGCACCTCTAGCGGGGGGGCGGGCGAGCAGTACTTC
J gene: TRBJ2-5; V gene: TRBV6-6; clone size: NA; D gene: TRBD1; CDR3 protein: CASSRPGTGEAETQYF; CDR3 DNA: TGTGCCAGCAGTCGTCCCGGGACAGGGGAAGCAGAGACCCAGTACTTC
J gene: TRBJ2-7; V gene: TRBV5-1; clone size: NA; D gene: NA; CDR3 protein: CASSLVGTQTSYEQYF; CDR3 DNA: TGCGCCAGCAGCTTGGTCGGGACACAGACATCCTACGAGCAGTACTTC
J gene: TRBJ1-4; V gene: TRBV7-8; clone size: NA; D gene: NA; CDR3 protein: CASSLLAQGLEKLFF; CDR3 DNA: TGTGCCAGCAGCTTGCTGGCACAGGGCTTAGAAAAACTGTTTTTT
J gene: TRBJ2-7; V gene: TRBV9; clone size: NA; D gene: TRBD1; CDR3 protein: CASSPRQGAYEQYF; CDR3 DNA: TGTGCCAGCAGCCCTCGACAGGGGGCCTACGAGCAGTACTTC
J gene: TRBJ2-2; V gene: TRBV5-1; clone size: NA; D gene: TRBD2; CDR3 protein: CASSLASGGKDTGELFF; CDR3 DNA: TGCGCCAGCAGCTTGGCTAGCGGGGGGAAAGACACCGGGGAGCTGTTTTTT
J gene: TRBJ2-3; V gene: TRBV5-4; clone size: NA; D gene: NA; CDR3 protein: CASSVEDTQYF; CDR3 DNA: TGTGCCAGCAGTGTCGAGGATACGCAGTATTTT
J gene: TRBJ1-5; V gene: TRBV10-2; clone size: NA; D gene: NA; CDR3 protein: CASRPGLGLTNQPQHF; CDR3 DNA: TGCGCCAGCAGGCCAGGGCTTGGTCTGACCAATCAGCCCCAGCATTTT
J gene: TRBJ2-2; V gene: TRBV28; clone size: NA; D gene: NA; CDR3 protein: CASSLYTTGELFF; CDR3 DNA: TGTGCCAGCAGTCTTTACACGACCGGGGAGCTGTTTTTT
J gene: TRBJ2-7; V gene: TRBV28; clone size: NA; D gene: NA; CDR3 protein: CASSFRTDEQYF; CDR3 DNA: TGTGCCAGCAGTTTCCGGACTGACGAGCAGTACTTC
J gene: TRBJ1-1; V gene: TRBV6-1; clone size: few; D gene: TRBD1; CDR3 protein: CASSVDRGNTEAFF; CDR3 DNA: TGTGCCAGCAGTGTTGACAGGGGGAACACTGAAGCTTTCTTT
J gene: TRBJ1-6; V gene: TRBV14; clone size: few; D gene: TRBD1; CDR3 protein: CASSQVAGGTHSALHF; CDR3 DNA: TGTGCCAGCAGCCAAGTTGCAGGGGGGACTCATTCAGCCCTCCACTTT
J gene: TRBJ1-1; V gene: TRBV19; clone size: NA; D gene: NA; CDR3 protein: CASSPRTANTEAFF; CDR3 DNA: TGTGCCAGTAGTCCCCGGACAGCCAACACTGAAGCTTTCTTT
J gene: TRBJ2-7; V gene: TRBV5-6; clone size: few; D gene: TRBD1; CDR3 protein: CASSPGTGVYEQYF; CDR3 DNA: TGTGCCAGCAGCCCCGGGACAGGTGTTTACGAGCAGTACTTC